The source of this TCR beta chain is a study of blood T cell repertoires in COVID-19. As for the study in general: Nucleic acid was either cDNA or gDNA, and it came from T cells, B-cell-depleted T cells, or PBMCs.

In the original analysis: Estimation of nucleated cell counts relied on the amplification of reference gene primers. The data were produced by immunoSEQ multiplex PCR, yet TCRdb's version contains in-frame clones alone and is incomplete. V and J calls and clone size follow that table, whereas D and trimming were derived from the DNA. The sample carries under 20,000 clones, roughly 86% recorded once. CDR1 and CDR2 (germline): SGDLS, YYNGEE. With V trimmed by 6 bases and J by 2 bases, 4 bases remained unmatched. The length of the CDR3 is 16 residues. The specimen was peripheral blood. The source of this sequence is a human donor in a cohort sampled during active COVID-19. The donor label of this sample is uncertain. The genes are TRBV9 and TRBJ2-1; 14 bases are a match to TRBD2. The CDR3 loop reads CASTRLAGGTYNEQFF. Here the CDR3 DNA reads TGTGCCAGCACCAGACTAGCGGGAGGGACCTACAATGAGCAGTTCTTC.